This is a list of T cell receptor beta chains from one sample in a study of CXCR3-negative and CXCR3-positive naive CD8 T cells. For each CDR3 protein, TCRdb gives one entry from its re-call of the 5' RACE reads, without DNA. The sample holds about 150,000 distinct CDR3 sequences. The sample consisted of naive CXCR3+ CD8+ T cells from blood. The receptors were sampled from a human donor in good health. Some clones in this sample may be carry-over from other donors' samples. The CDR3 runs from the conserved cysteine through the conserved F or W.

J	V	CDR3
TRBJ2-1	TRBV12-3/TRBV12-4	CASELAVNNEQFF
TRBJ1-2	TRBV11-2	CASSARLDGYTF
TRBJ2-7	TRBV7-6	CASSPGEGSYEQYF
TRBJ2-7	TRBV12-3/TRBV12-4	CASSLPAEEQYF
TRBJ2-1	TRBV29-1	CSVATSGYNEQFF
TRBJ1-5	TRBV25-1	CASGVGQPQHF
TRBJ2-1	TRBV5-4	CASSQLAEQFF
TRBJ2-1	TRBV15	CATSSGRATYNEQFF
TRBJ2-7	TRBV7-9	CASSFSSSYEQYF
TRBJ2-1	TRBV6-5	CASSTYPSAGGYNEQFF
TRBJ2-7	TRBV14	CASSQDGRRNSYEQYF
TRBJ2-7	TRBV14	CASSELARPMNEQYF
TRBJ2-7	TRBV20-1	CSARGGDSGGVNEQYF
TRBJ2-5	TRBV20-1	CSARPGTSGPHKETQYF
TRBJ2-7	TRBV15	CATSTTGGYEQYF
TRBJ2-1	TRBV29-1	CSVETPGWDEQFF